This T cell receptor (beta chain) came from a study of blood T cell repertoires in COVID-19. Study background: There were acute and convalescent COVID-19 samples, and they came from the United States, Italy and Spain. Sources were T cells, B-cell-depleted T cells, or PBMCs; the material itself was cDNA or gDNA.

In the original analysis: How many nucleated cells were present was estimated from reference gene primer amplification. Some clones are missing from TCRdb's copy, which holds only in-frame ones; the method was immunoSEQ multiplex PCR. The V and J calls and the clone size are those of that table, but D and trimming were determined from the DNA. This sample has more than 150,000 clones, with 75% to 80% found just once. The CDR3 length is 16 residues. Trimming removed 3 bases from V and 0 bases from J; junction bases left unmatched: 5. Looked up from germline, CDR1 is MNHEY and CDR2 is SMNVEV (reference sequence).

The sample taken for sequencing was peripheral blood. This receptor was taken from a woman older than 75 with acute or convalescent COVID-19. The genes are TRBV27 and TRBJ1-2; 9 bases align to TRBD1. The CDR3 region is CASSFSTGGANYGYTF. The CDR3 region has the DNA TGTGCCAGCAGTTTTTCCACAGGGGGCGCTAACTATGGCTACACCTTC.